The source of this T cell receptor (beta chain) is a study of blood T cell repertoires in COVID-19. Looking at the study overall: The study drew acute and convalescent COVID-19 samples from the United States, Italy and Spain. The cDNA or gDNA used as material had been derived from T cells, B-cell-depleted T cells, or PBMCs.

This table comes from immunoSEQ multiplex PCR, and its TCRdb copy is limited to in-frame clones, with some not included. Among around 72,000 clones listed, about 91% were seen once. This CDR3 region has 14 residues. Unmatched junction bases numbered 9, after V lost 4 bases and J lost 7 bases. Germline V CDR1 and CDR2: LNHDA, SQIVND (reference sequence). The specimen sequenced was peripheral blood. This chain links TRBV19 with TRBJ1-1; 7 bases line up with TRBD1. The TCR comes from a woman aged 70-85 years with acute or convalescent COVID-19. The CDR3 region is CASSRLDRPFEAFF. In DNA form, the CDR3 reads TGTGCCAGTAGTAGACTGGACAGGCCTTTTGAAGCTTTCTTT.